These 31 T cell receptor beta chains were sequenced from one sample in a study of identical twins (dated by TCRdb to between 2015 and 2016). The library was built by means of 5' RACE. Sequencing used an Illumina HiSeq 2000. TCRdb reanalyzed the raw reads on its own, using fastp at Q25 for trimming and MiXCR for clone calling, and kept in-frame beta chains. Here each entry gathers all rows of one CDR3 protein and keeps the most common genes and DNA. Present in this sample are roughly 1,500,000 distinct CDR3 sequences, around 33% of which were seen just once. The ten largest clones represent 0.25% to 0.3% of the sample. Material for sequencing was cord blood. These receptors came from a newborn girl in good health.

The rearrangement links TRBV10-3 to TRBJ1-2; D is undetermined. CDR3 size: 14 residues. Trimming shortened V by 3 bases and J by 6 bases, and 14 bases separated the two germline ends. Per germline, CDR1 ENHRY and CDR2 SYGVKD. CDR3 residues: CAISEGRRPDGYTF. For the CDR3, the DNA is TGTGCCATCAGTGAAGGCAGACGCCCTGATGGCTACACCTTC.

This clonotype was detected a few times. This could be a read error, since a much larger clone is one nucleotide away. CDR3 sequence: CSVEGSSCNEQFF. The CDR3 coding sequence is TGCAGCGTTGAAGGGAGCTCCTGCAATGAGCAGTTCTTC. V usage is TRBV29-1 and J usage is TRBJ2-1; D gene uncertain. The CDR3 totals 13 residues. Germline V lookup: CDR1 SQVTM, CDR2 ANQGSEA.

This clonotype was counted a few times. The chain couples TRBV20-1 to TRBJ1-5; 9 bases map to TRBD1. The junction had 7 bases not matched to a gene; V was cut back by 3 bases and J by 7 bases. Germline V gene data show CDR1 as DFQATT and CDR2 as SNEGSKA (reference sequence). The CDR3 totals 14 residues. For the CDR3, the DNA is TGCAGTGCTAGTGGACAGGGGCCGGGGCAGCCCCAGCATTTT. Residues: CSASGQGPGQPQHF.

The DNA for the CDR3 is TGTGCCAGCAGTGAATTGGTGCTAGCGGGAGGCGGTGAGACCCAGTACTTC. It specifies CASSELVLAGGGETQYF. The chain employs TRBV6-1 and TRBJ2-5; 11 bases align to TRBD2. Trimming at V came to 2 bases and at J to 5 bases, leaving 10 bases not matched to a gene. There are 17 residues in the CDR3. Germline CDR1 and CDR2: MNHNS and SASEGT.

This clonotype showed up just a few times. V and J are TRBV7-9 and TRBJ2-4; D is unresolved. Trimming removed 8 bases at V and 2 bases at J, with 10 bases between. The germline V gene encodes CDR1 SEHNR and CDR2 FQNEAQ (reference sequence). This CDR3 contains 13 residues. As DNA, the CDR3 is TGTGCCAGCGGTGGGGAAACCAAAAACATTCAGTACTTC. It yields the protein CASGGETKNIQYF.

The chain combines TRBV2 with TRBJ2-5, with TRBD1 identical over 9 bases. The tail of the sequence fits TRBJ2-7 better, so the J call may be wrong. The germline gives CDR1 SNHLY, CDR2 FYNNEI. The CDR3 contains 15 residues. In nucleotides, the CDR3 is TGTGCCAGCAGTGTTTTTCGGACAGGGGTAGACGAGCAGTACTTC. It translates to CASSVFRTGVDEQYF.

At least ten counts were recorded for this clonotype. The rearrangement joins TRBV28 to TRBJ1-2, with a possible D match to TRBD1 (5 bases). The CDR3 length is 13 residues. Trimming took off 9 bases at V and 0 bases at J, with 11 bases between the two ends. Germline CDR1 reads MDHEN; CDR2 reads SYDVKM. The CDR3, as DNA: TGTGCCAGTACTACGGGGGCTAACTATGGCTACACCTTC. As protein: CASTTGANYGYTF.

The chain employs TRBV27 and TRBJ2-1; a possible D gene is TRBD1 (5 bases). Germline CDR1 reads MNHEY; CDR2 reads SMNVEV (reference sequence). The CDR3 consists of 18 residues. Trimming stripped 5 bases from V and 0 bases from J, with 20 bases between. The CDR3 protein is CASSLRLEYRSSYNEQFF. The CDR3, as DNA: TGTGCCAGCAGTCTACGATTGGAATACAGGAGCTCCTACAATGAGCAGTTCTTC.

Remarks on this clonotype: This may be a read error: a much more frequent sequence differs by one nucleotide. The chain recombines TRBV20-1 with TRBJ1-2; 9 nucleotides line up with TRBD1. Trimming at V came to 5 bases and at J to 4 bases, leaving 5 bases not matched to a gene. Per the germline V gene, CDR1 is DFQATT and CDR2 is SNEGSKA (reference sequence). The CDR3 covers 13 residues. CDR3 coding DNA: TGCAGTGCTTCGGGACAGGGAAGCTATGGCTACACCTTC. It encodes CSASGQGSYGYTF.

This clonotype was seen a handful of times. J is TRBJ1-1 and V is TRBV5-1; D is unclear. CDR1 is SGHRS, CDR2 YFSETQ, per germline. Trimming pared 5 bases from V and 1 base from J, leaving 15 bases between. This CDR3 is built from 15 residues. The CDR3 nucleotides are TGCGCCAGCAGGCCCTCTGACCGAGCGAACACTGAAGCTTTCTTT. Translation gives CASRPSDRANTEAFF.

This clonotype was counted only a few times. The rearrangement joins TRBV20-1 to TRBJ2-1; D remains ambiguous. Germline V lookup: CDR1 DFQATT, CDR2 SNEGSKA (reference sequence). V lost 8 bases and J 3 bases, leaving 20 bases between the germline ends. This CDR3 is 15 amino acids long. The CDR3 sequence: CSHSSPDENYNEQFF. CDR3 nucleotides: TGCAGTCACTCCAGTCCGGACGAGAACTACAATGAGCAGTTCTTC.

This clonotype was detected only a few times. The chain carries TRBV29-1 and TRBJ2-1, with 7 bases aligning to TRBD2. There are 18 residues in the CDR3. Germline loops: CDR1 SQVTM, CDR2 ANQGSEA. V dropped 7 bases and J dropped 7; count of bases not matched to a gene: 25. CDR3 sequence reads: CSALLVTRLSLGGNEQFF. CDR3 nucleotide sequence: TGCAGCGCTCTACTAGTCACGAGACTCTCCCTCGGGGGGAATGAGCAGTTCTTC.

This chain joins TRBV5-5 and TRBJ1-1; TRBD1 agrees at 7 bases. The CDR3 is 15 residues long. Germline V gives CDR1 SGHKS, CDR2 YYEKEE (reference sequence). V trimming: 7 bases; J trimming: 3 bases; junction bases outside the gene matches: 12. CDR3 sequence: CASGYLQGSYTEAFF. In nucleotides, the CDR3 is TGTGCCAGCGGCTATCTACAGGGGTCCTACACTGAAGCTTTCTTT.

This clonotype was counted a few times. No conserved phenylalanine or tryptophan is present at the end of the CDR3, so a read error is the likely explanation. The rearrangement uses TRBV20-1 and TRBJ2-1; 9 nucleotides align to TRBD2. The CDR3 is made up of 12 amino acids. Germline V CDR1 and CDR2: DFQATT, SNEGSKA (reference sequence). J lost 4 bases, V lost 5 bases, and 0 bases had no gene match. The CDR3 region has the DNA TGCAGTGCTCTAGCGGGGTACAATGAGCAGTTCTTA. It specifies CSALAGYNEQFL.

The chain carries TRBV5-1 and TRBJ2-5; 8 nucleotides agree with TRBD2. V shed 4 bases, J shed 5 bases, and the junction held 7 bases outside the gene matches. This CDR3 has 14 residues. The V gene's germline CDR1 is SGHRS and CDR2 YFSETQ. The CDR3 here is CASSSGTSSETQYF. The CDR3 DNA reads TGCGCCAGCAGCAGCGGGACTAGTTCGGAGACCCAGTACTTC. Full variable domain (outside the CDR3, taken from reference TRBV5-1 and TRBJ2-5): KAGVTQTPRYLIKTRGQQVTLSCSPISGHRSVSWYQQTPGQGLQFLFEYFSETQRNKGNFPGRFSGRQFSNSRSEMNVSTLELGDSALYLCASSSGTSSETQYFGPGTRLLVL.

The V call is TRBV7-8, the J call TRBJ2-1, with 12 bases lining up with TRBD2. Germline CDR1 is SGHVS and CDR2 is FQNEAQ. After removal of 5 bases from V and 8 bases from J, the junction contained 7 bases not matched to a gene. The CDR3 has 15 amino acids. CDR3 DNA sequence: TGTGCCAGCAGCCCAGGACTAGCGGGGTGGCATGAGCAGTTCTTC. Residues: CASSPGLAGWHEQFF. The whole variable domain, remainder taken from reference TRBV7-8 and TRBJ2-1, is GAGVSQSPRYKVAKRGQDVALRCDPISGHVSLFWYQQALGQGPEFLTYFQNEAQLDKSGLPSDRFFAERPEGSVSTLKIQRTQQEDSAVYLCASSPGLAGWHEQFFGPGTRLTVL.

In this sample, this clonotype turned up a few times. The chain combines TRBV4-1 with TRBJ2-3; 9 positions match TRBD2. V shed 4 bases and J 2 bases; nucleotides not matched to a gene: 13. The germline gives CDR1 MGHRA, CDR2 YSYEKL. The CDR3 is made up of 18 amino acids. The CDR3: CASSPPYPAGGPTDTQYF. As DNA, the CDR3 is TGCGCCAGCAGCCCACCCTATCCAGCGGGGGGCCCCACAGATACGCAGTATTTT.

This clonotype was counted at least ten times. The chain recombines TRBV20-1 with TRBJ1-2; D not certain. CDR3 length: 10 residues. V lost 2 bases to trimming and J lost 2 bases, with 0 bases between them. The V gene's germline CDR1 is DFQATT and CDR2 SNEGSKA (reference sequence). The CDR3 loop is CSARNYGYTF. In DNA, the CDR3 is TGCAGTGCTAGAAACTATGGCTACACCTTC.

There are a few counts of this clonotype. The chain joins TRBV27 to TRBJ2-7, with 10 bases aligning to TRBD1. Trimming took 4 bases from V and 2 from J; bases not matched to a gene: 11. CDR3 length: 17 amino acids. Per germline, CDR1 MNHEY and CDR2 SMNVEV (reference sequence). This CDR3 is CASSWDRGHWETYEQYF. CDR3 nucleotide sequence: TGTGCCAGCAGTTGGGACAGGGGCCACTGGGAGACCTACGAGCAGTACTTC.

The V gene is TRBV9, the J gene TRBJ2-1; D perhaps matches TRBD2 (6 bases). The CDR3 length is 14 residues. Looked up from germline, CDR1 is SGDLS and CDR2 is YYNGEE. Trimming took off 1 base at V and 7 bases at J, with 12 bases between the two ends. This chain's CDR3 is CASSVPGAGNEQFF. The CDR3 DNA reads TGTGCCAGCAGCGTACCCGGGGCGGGGAATGAGCAGTTCTTC. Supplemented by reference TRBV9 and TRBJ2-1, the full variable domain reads DSGVTQTPKHLITATGQRVTLRCSPRSGDLSVYWYQQSLDQGLQFLIQYYNGEERAKGNILERFSAQQFPDLHSELNLSSLELGDSALYFCASSVPGAGNEQFFGPGTRLTVL.

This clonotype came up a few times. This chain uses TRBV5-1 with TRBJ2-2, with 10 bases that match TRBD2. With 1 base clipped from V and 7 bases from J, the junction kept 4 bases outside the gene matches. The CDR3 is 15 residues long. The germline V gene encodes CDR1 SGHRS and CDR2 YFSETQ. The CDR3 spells CASSLRTSGGGELFF. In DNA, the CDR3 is TGCGCCAGCAGCTTGAGGACTAGCGGCGGCGGGGAGCTGTTTTTT.

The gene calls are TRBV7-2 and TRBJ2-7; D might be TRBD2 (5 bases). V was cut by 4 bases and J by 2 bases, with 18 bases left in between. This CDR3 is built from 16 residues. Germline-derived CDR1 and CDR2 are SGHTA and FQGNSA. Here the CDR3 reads CASSSNIWTYTYEQYF. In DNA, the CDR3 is TGTGCCAGCAGCTCTAACATATGGACTTATACCTACGAGCAGTACTTC.

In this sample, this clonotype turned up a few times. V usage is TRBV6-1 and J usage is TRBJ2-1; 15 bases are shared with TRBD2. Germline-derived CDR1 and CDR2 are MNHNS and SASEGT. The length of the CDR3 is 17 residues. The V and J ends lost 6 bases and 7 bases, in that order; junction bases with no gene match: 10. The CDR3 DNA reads TGTGCCAGCAGCCCACGGGGGACTAGCGGGAGGAATAATGAGCAGTTCTTC. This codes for CASSPRGTSGRNNEQFF.

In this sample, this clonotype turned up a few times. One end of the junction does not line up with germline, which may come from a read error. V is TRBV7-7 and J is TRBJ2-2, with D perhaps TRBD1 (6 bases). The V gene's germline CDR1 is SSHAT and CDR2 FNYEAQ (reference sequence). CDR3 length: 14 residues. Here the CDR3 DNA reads TGTGCTAGCAGCTACCGCAGGGGCACCGGGGAGCTGTTTTTT. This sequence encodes CASSYRRGTGELFF.

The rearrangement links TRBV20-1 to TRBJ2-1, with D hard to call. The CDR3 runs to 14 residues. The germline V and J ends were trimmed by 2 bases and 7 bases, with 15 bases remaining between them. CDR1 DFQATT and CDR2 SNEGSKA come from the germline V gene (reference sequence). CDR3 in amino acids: CSARLGLARNEQFF. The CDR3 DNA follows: TGCAGTGCTAGACTCGGATTAGCAAGGAATGAGCAGTTCTTC.

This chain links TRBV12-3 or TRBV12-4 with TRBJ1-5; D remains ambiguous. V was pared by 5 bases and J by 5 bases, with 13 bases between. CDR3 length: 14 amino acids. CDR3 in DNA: TGTGCCAGCAGTCCCTACTTAAGCCATCAGCCCCAGCATTTT. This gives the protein CASSPYLSHQPQHF.

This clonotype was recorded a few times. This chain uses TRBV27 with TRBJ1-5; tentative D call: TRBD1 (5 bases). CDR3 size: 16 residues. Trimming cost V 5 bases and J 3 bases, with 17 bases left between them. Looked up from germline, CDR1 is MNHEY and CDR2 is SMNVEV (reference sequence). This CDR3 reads CASSAQMTANNQPQHF. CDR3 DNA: TGTGCCAGCAGTGCACAAATGACAGCGAACAATCAGCCCCAGCATTTT.

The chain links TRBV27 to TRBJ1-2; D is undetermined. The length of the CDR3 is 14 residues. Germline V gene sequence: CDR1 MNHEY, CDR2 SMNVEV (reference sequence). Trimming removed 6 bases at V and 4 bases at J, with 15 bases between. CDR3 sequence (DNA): TGTGCCAGCAGCCCTCCGTCGGGAACCTATGGCTACACCTTC. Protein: CASSPPSGTYGYTF.

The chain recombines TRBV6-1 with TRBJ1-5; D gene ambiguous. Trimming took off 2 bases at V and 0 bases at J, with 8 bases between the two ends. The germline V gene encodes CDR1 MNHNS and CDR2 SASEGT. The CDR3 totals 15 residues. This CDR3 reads CASSELQISNQPQHF. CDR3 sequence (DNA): TGTGCCAGCAGTGAACTGCAGATTAGCAATCAGCCCCAGCATTTT.

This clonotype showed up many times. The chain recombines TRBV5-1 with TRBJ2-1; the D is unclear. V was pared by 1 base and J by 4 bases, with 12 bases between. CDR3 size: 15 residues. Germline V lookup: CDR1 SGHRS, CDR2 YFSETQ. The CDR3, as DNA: TGCGCCAGCAGCTTGCCGGTAGTTCAATACAATGAGCAGTTCTTC. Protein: CASSLPVVQYNEQFF.

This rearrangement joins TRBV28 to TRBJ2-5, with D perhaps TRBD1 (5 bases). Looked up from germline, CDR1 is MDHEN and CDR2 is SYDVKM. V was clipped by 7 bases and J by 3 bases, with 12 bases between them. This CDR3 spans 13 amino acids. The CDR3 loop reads CASTQGREETQYF. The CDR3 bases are TGTGCCAGCACTCAGGGAAGGGAAGAGACCCAGTACTTC.